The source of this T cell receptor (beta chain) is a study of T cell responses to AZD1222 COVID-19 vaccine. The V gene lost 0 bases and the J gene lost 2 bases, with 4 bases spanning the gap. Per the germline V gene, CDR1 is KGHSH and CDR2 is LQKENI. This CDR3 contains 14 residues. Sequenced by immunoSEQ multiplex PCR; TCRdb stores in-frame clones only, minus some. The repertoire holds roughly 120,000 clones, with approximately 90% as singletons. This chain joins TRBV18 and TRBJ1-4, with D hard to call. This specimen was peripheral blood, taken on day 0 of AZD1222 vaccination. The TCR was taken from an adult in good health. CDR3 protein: CASSPPGTNEKLFF. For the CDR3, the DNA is TGTGCCAGCTCACCACCGGGGACTAATGAAAAACTGTTTTTT.